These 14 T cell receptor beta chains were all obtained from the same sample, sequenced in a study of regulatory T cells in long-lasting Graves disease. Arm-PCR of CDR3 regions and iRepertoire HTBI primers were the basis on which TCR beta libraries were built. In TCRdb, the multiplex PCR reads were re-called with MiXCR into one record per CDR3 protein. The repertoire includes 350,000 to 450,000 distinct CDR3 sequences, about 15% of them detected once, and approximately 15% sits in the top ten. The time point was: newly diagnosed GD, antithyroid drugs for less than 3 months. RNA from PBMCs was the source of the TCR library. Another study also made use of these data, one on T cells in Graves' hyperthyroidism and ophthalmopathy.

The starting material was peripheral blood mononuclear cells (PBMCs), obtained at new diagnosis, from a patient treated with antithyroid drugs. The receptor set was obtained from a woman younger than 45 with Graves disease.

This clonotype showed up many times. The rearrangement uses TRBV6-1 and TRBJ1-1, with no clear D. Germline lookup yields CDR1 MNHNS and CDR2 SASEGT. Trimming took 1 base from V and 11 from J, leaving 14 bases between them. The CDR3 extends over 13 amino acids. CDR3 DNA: TGTGCCAGCAGTGAAGGAGGGAAACTAGGCGCTTTCTTT. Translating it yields CASSEGGKLGAFF.

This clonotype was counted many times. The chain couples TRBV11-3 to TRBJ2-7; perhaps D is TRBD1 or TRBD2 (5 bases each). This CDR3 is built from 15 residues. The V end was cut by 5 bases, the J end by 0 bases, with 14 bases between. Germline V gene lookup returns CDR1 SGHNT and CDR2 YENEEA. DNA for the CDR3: TGTGCCAGCAGCCCGAGAGGGGTTAGCTCCTACGAGCAGTACTTC. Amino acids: CASSPRGVSSYEQYF. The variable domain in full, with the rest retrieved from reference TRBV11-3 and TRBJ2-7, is EAGVVQSPRYKIIEKKQPVAFWCNPISGHNTLYWYLQNLGQGPELLIRYENEEAVDDSQLPKDRFSAERLKGVDSTLKIQPAELGDSAVYLCASSPRGVSSYEQYFGPGTRLTVT.

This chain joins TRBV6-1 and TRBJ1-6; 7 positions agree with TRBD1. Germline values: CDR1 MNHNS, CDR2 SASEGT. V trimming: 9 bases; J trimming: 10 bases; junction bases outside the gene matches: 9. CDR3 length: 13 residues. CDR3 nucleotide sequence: TGTGCCAGTACCGGGACAGTGGCGTCACCCCTCCACTTT. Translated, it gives CASTGTVASPLHF.

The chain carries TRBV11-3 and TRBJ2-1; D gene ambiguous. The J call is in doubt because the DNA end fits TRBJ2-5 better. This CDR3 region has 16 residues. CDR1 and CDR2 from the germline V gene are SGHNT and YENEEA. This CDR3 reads CASSFSSVPGEETQYF. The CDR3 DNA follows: TGTGCCAGCAGCTTTTCCTCGGTCCCTGGCGAAGAGACCCAGTACTTC.

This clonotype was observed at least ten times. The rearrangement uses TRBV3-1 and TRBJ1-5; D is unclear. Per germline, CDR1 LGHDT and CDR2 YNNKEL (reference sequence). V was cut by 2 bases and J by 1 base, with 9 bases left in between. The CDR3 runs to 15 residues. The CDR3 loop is CASSQRSLSNQPQHF. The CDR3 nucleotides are TGTGCCAGCAGCCAACGGAGCCTAAGCAATCAGCCCCAGCATTTT.

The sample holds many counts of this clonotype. The CDR3 DNA is TGCAGCGTTAAGACAGCGGGAGCCTACGAGCAGTACTTC. This sequence encodes CSVKTAGAYEQYF. The chain employs TRBV29-1 and TRBJ2-7; 8 bases match TRBD2. Germline V gene sequence: CDR1 SQVTM, CDR2 ANQGSEA. CDR3 size: 13 residues. V lost 5 bases, J lost 2 bases, and 5 bases stayed unmatched.

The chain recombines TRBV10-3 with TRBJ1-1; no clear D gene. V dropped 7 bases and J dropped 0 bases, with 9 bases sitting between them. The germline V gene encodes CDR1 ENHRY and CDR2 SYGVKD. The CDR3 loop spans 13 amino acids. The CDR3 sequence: CAITGEMNTEAFF. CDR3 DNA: TGTGCCATCACTGGAGAAATGAACACTGAAGCTTTCTTT.

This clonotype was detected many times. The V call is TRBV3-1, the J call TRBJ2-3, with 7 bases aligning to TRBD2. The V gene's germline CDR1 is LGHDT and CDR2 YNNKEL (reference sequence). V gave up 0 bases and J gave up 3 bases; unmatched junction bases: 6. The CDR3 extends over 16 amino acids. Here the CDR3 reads CASSQDIERETDTQYF. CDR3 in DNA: TGTGCCAGCAGCCAAGATATCGAGCGGGAAACAGATACGCAGTATTTT.

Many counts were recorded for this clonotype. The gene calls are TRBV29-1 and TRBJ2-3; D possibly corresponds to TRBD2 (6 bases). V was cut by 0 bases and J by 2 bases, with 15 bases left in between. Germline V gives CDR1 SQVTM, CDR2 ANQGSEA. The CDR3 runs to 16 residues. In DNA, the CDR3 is TGCAGCGTTGAAGAACGCGGGGATGGAGCCACAGATACGCAGTATTTT. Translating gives CSVEERGDGATDTQYF.

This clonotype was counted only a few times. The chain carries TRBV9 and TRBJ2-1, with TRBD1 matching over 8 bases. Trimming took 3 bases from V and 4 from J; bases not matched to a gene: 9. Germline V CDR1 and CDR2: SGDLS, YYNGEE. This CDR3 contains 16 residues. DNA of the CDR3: TGTGCCAGCAGCGGAAGGACAGGGACGTCATACAATGAGCAGTTCTTC. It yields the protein CASSGRTGTSYNEQFF. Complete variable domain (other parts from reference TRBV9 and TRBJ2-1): DSGVTQTPKHLITATGQRVTLRCSPRSGDLSVYWYQQSLDQGLQFLIQYYNGEERAKGNILERFSAQQFPDLHSELNLSSLELGDSALYFCASSGRTGTSYNEQFFGPGTRLTVL.

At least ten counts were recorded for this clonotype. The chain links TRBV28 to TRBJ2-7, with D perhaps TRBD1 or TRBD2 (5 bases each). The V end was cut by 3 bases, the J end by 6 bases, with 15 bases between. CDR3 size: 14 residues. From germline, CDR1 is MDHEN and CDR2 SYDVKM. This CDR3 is CASSLTRGTSEQYF. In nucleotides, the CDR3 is TGTGCCAGCAGTTTGACACGAGGGACCAGCGAGCAGTACTTC.

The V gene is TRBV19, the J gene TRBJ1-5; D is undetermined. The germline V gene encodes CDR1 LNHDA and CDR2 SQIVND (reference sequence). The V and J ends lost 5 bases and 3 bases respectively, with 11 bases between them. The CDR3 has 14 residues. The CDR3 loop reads CASSLDGNNQPQHF. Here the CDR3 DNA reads TGTGCCAGTAGTCTGGACGGAAACAATCAGCCCCAGCATTTT. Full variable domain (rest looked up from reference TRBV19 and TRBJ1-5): DGGITQSPKYLFRKEGQNVTLSCEQNLNHDAMYWYRQDPGQGLRLIYYSQIVNDFQKGDIAEGYSVSREKKESFPLTVTSAQKNPTAFYLCASSLDGNNQPQHFGDGTRLSIL.

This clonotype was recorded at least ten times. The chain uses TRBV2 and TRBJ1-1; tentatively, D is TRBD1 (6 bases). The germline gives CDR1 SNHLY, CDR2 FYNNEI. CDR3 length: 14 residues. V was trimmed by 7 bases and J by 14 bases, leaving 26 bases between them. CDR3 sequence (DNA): TGTGCCAGCACCCCGGGTGGGGGGGCCCCCCCTCGGTTCTTT. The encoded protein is CASTPGGGAPPRFF.

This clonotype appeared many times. CDR3: CASRLAGIYEQFF. CDR3 sequence (DNA): TGTGCCAGTCGACTAGCGGGAATCTATGAGCAGTTCTTC. The rearrangement uses TRBV2 and TRBJ2-1, with 11 bases matching TRBD2. The CDR3 runs 13 residues. V shed 9 bases, J shed 8 bases, and the junction held 6 bases outside the gene matches. The germline CDR1 and CDR2 sequences are SNHLY and FYNNEI.